This is a list of T cell receptor beta chains from one sample in a study of blood T cells in healthy people across ages. TCRdb called the 5' RACE reads again in MiXCR, with one record for every CDR3 protein. The table has almost 800,000 distinct CDR3 sequences, roughly 60% seen once. The sample was blood. All receptors derive from a young man in good health. The CDR3 runs from the conserved cysteine through the conserved F or W. The D gene is left open where the match is weak. A clone size is listed for some rows: how often the clone was seen (once, few, many), or a class if it is expanded.

>NA|TRBJ2-7|TRBV3-1|NA
TGTGCCAGTAGCCAAGGTTGGCAGTCCTCGTTCGAGCAGTACTTC
CASSQGWQSSFEQYF
>NA|TRBJ2-5|TRBV5-1|TRBD1
TGCGCCAGCAGCCCCCCGAGGACAGGGGCTTCCCAAGAGACCCAGTACTTC
CASSPPRTGASQETQYF
>NA|TRBJ2-7|TRBV21-1|NA
TGTGCCAGCAGCAAAGAGGCGGGGACAGGTTCCTACGAGCAGTACTTC
CASSKEAGTGSYEQYF
>NA|TRBJ2-7|TRBV18|TRBD1
TGTGCCAGCTCACCAACTACAACGGGACAGTCCTCCTACGAGCAGTACTTC
CASSPTTTGQSSYEQYF
>NA|TRBJ2-5|TRBV2|NA
TGTGCCAACTCGTACCAAGAGACCCAGTACTTC
CANSYQETQYF
>NA|TRBJ1-5|TRBV4-2|NA
TGTGCCAGCAGCCAAGACTTGGGGTCAGGCAATCAGCCCCAGCATTTT
CASSQDLGSGNQPQHF
>once|TRBJ2-7|TRBV29-1|NA
TGCAGCCACGTAGGATTAAGGTACGAGCAGTACTTC
CSHVGLRYEQYF
>NA|TRBJ2-3|TRBV6-6|TRBD2
TGTGCCAGCACCTTTTCACTAGCGGGGGGGCGCACAGATACGCAGTATTTT
CASTFSLAGGRTDTQYF
>NA|TRBJ1-1|TRBV4-1|NA
TGCGCCAGCAGCCAGGCTAGGAACACTGAAGCTTTCTTT
CASSQARNTEAFF
>NA|TRBJ1-1|TRBV20-1|NA
TGCAGTACCCAAAGGACCCTAAACACTGAAGCTTTCTTT
CSTQRTLNTEAFF
>NA|TRBJ2-7|TRBV20-1|TRBD2
TGCAGTGCTAGAGAAGTCGTGACTAGCGGTTCCTACGAGCAGTACTTC
CSAREVVTSGSYEQYF
>few|TRBJ2-1|TRBV20-1|NA
TGCAGTGCTAGTGAACAAGCAGGGTACAATGAGCAGTTCTTC
CSASEQAGYNEQFF
>NA|TRBJ2-1|TRBV27|NA
TGTGCCAGCATTGACGGGGGAAATGAGCAGTTCTTC
CASIDGGNEQFF
>NA|TRBJ2-1|TRBV9|NA
TGTGCCAGCAGCGTAGGGAGCCGGGGGGCCATAACCTACAATGAGCAGTTCTTC
CASSVGSRGAITYNEQFF
>few|TRBJ2-4|TRBV20-1|NA
TGCAGTGCTAGGCGCCGGGGCAAAAACATTCAGTACTTC
CSARRRGKNIQYF
>NA|TRBJ1-5|TRBV15|NA
TGTGCCACCAGCAGAGCCCGGGGTTACAATCAGCCCCAGCATTTT
CATSRARGYNQPQHF
>NA|TRBJ1-5|TRBV7-9|NA
TGTGCCAGCAGCTTCGGTGGGAGCCAGCCCCAGCATTTT
CASSFGGSQPQHF
>NA|TRBJ2-5|TRBV4-1|NA
TGCGCCAGCAGCCAAGTGGGAACCGTGGGAGAGCAGTACTTC
CASSQVGTVGEQYF
>NA|TRBJ2-1|TRBV3-1|NA
TGTGCCAGCAGCCAAGGGGGGCAAAGAGAGCAGTTCTTC
CASSQGGQREQFF
>NA|TRBJ1-5|TRBV7-3|NA
TGTGCCAGCAGCTACTGGGGCAAAAATCAGCCCCAGCATTTT
CASSYWGKNQPQHF
>NA|TRBJ2-1|TRBV9|TRBD2
TGTGCCAGCAGCGCCGGGACTAGCGCATGGATAAACAATGAGCAGTTCTTC
CASSAGTSAWINNEQFF
>NA|TRBJ1-2|TRBV15|NA
TGTGCCACCAGCAGAGATTACGGCAGGGAGACATATGGCTACACCTTC
CATSRDYGRETYGYTF
>few|TRBJ2-7|TRBV20-1|NA
TGCAGTGCCCAACGGCCCTTCTACGAGCAGTACTTC
CSAQRPFYEQYF
>NA|TRBJ2-5|TRBV4-2|TRBD2
TGTGCCAGCAGCCAAAACGCGGGAGGGCCGGGAGAGACCCAGTACTTC
CASSQNAGGPGETQYF
>once|TRBJ2-1|TRBV7-2|NA
TGTGCCAGCAGCTCAGCGCAGGGGGGTGGACGGCAGTTCTTC
CASSSAQGGGRQFF
>NA|TRBJ1-4|TRBV12-5|NA
TGTGCTAGTGGTTTGGTAATCCTCCCACAGCACAGGGCTGAAAAACTGTTTTTT
CASGLVILPQHRAEKLFF
>few|TRBJ2-3|TRBV7-2|TRBD2
TGTGCCAGCAGCTGGCGGGGGGCGGGCACAGATACGCAGTATTTT
CASSWRGAGTDTQYF
>NA|TRBJ2-3|TRBV5-1|NA
TGCGCCAGCAGCTTGGGGCTCATAGGGAGCACAGATACGCAGTATTTT
CASSLGLIGSTDTQYF
>NA|TRBJ2-3|TRBV5-1|NA
TGCGCCAGCAGCGGGGGTACGGGGTACGCAGATACGCAGTATTTT
CASSGGTGYADTQYF
>many|TRBJ1-2|TRBV12-3/TRBV12-4|NA
TGTGCCAGCAACCGGGCAAACAAGGGCTACACCTTC
CASNRANKGYTF
>NA|TRBJ2-5|TRBV19|NA
TGTGCCAGTAGTATAGGCAGGGGCACCACGTTCCAAGAGACCCAGTACTTC
CASSIGRGTTFQETQYF
>few|TRBJ2-4|TRBV4-2|TRBD2
TGTGCCAGCAGCCAAGCTAGCGGGAACATTCAGTACTTC
CASSQASGNIQYF
>few|TRBJ1-2|TRBV29-1|NA
TGCAGCGTTTTTACCCAGGAGAACTATGGCTACACCTTC
CSVFTQENYGYTF
>NA|TRBJ1-4|TRBV20-1|NA
TGCAGTGCGAGCGATGCGTACCGGTATCATCGCGAAAAACTGTTTTTT
CSASDAYRYHREKLFF
>NA|TRBJ2-6|TRBV5-1|NA
TGCGCCAGCAGCGCCCCAACCGGGGCCAACGTCCTGACTTTC
CASSAPTGANVLTF
>NA|TRBJ2-7|TRBV6-2/TRBV6-3|NA
TGTGCCAGCAGTTGGGCGGGGACGGTTAATACCTACGAGCAGTACTTC
CASSWAGTVNTYEQYF
>NA|TRBJ2-1|TRBV20-1|NA
TGCAGTGCTAGAGACCGATACCCCAATGAGCAGTTCTTC
CSARDRYPNEQFF
>many|TRBJ2-1|TRBV20-1|TRBD2
TGCAGTGCTAGAGCGGGGGGGCCGAGCGAGCAGTTCTTC
CSARAGGPSEQFF
>NA|TRBJ1-1|TRBV6-5|NA
TGTGCCAGCAGTTACCTACAGGGAAGAAACACTGAAGCTTTCTTT
CASSYLQGRNTEAFF
>NA|TRBJ2-7|TRBV2|TRBD2
TGTGCCAGCAGTGAAGCAAGGGGAGGGCCCTACGAGCAGTACTTC
CASSEARGGPYEQYF
>NA|TRBJ2-1|TRBV12-3/TRBV12-4|NA
TGTGCCAGCAATTTCGGGGTTAGTGAGCAGTTCTTC
CASNFGVSEQFF
>few|TRBJ2-7|TRBV4-3|NA
TGCGCCAGCAGCCAAGAGGGAGGAAGACCCTACGAGCAGTACTTC
CASSQEGGRPYEQYF
>NA|TRBJ2-7|TRBV28|NA
TGTGCCAGCAGTTTGGCGCGGCAGGGGCTCAACGAGCAGTACTTC
CASSLARQGLNEQYF
>NA|TRBJ2-3|TRBV7-6|TRBD2
TGTGCCAGCAGCTCTAGCGGGAGCACGGCGGATACGCAGTATTTT
CASSSSGSTADTQYF
>few|TRBJ2-1|TRBV10-3|NA
TGTGCCATCAGCCAGGGATTCGGCTACAATGAGCAGTTCTTC
CAISQGFGYNEQFF
>NA|TRBJ1-2|TRBV14|NA
TGTGCCAGCAGCCTATCACCGGTGGACTATGGCTACACCTTC
CASSLSPVDYGYTF
>NA|TRBJ1-2|TRBV4-2|TRBD1
TGTGCCAGCAGCCAAGCCGTCGGACAGGGGGAAGTCAGTGGCTACACCTTC
CASSQAVGQGEVSGYTF
>few|TRBJ2-5|TRBV12-3/TRBV12-4|TRBD2
TGTGCCAGCAGCCATGGACTAGGCCAAGAGACCCAGTACTTC
CASSHGLGQETQYF
>NA|TRBJ2-7|TRBV20-1|NA
TGCAGTGCTAGAGATTATCGCGCAGATGAGTACTTC
CSARDYRADEYF